A selection of T cell receptor beta chains follows, all from one sample in a study of T cell responses to AZD1222 COVID-19 vaccine. TCRdb's table, derived via immunoSEQ multiplex PCR, lists solely in-frame clones and lacks some. Of about 140,000 clones in the sample, over 75% are singletons; the top ten hold about 4.5%. This material consisted of peripheral blood, taken on day 0 of AZD1222 vaccination. These receptors were collected from an adult in good health. Both conserved end residues are part of each CDR3. Fields, in order: clone size, V gene, J gene, D gene, CDR3 DNA, CDR3 protein. A D gene is named only where the DNA matches it firmly. The size entry is marked missing in some rows and otherwise reads once, few, many or a size class.

once	TRBV6-5	TRBJ1-3	.	TGTGCCAGCACCAGGACGGCTGGAAACACCATATATTTT	CASTRTAGNTIYF
few	TRBV5-1	TRBJ2-7	TRBD2	TGCGCCAGCAGCGACACTAGCGGGTGGGCGGATTTCTACGAGCAGTACTTC	CASSDTSGWADFYEQYF
.	TRBV11-1	TRBJ1-1	.	TGTGCCAGCAGCTTATCGGTCACTGAAGCTTTCTTT	CASSLSVTEAFF
.	TRBV5-1	TRBJ1-1	.	TGCGCCAGCAGCTCCCTTCCCGAGACTGAAGCTTTCTTT	CASSSLPETEAFF
.	TRBV5-1	TRBJ2-5	.	TGCGCCAGCAGCGACTGGCAAGAGACCCAGTACTTC	CASSDWQETQYF
few	TRBV19	TRBJ2-3	.	TGTGCCAGTAGTATGGCTGGGTCCGGAGATACGCAGTATTTT	CASSMAGSGDTQYF
once	TRBV11-3	TRBJ2-3	.	TGTGCCAGCAGCTTAGACGGCAGCACAGATACGCAGTATTTT	CASSLDGSTDTQYF
.	TRBV25-1	TRBJ1-2	TRBD1	TGTGCCAGCAGTGAATGGGGGGACAGGGTTCATGATGGCTACACCTTC	CASSEWGDRVHDGYTF
.	TRBV7-3	TRBJ1-1	.	TGTGCCAGCAGCTTAATAAAGAACACTGAAGCTTTCTTT	CASSLIKNTEAFF
.	TRBV28	TRBJ2-7	TRBD1	TGTGCCAGCAGTTTGACAGGGTCCTACGAGCAGTACTTC	CASSLTGSYEQYF
.	TRBV19	TRBJ1-4	.	TGTGCCAGTACTGGCTGGGACGGCCCCGGTTTTCTGTTTTTT	CASTGWDGPGFLFF
.	TRBV12-3/TRBV12-4	TRBJ1-1	.	TGTGCCAGCATCACAGGGTCCACTGAAGCTTTCTTT	CASITGSTEAFF
.	TRBV6-5	TRBJ1-1	.	TGTGCCAGCGGCGGATCCATACGGGAAGCTTTCTTT	CASGGSIREAFF
.	TRBV19	TRBJ1-1	.	TGTGCCAGTAGCCAGGGGCCGGTGGACACTGAAGCTTTCTTT	CASSQGPVDTEAFF
.	TRBV27	TRBJ1-1	.	TGTGCCAGCAAAGGTTTGGGGGGGGACACTGAAGCTTTCTTT	CASKGLGGDTEAFF
.	TRBV18	TRBJ2-6	.	TGTGCCAGCTCACCACCTGGCAGGCCCATCGCTTCTGGGGCCAACGTCCTGACTTTC	CASSPPGRPIASGANVLTF
.	TRBV5-6	TRBJ1-3	.	TGTGCCAGCAGCTTGGACAGGTCTGGAAACACCATATATTTT	CASSLDRSGNTIYF